These T cell receptor beta chains were read from a single sample in a study of blood T cells in healthy people across ages. MiXCR, run by TCRdb on the 5' RACE reads, gives a single entry per CDR3 protein. The sample holds approximately 960,000 distinct CDR3 sequences, around 29% seen once. This sample also belongs to another study, concerning T cells of mothers and their children.

The sample consisted of blood. The receptors were sampled from a woman aged 40-49 years in good health. CDR3s include the opening cysteine and the closing phenylalanine or tryptophan. The order of the fields is V gene, J gene, CDR3 length, D gene, clone size, CDR3 protein, CDR3 DNA. A D gene is named only where the DNA matches it firmly. Clone size appears in some rows only: once, few, many, or a class for an expanded clone.

TRBV20-1	TRBJ2-5	16	TRBD2	many	CSATATSGGHQETQYF	TGCAGTGCTACGGCGACTAGCGGGGGACACCAAGAGACCCAGTACTTC
TRBV29-1	TRBJ2-3	15	NA	NA	CSVEAQPRGTDTQYF	TGCAGCGTTGAAGCTCAACCGAGGGGCACAGATACGCAGTATTTT
TRBV4-2	TRBJ2-1	17	NA	NA	CASSQVARGVSYNEQFF	TGTGCCAGCAGCCAAGTTGCTCGCGGGGTGTCCTACAATGAGCAGTTCTTC
TRBV7-2	TRBJ2-1	16	TRBD2	few	CASSSVGAGVINEQFF	TGTGCCAGCAGTTCAGTTGGCGCGGGGGTCATTAATGAGCAGTTCTTC
TRBV6-2/TRBV6-3	TRBJ2-5	16	NA	NA	CASSYRGTLDQETQYF	TGTGCCAGCAGTTACCGAGGGACTCTAGACCAAGAGACCCAGTACTTC
TRBV6-6	TRBJ1-1	13	NA	NA	CASSYVRITEAFF	TGTGCCAGCAGTTACGTCAGAATCACTGAAGCTTTCTTT
TRBV7-2	TRBJ2-1	19	TRBD1	few	CASSLFGTGGWTTTNEQFF	TGTGCCAGCAGCTTATTTGGGACAGGGGGATGGACTACTACAAATGAGCAGTTCTTC
TRBV5-6	TRBJ2-3	17	TRBD2	many	CASSWGLAGGGGDTQYF	TGTGCCAGCAGCTGGGGACTAGCGGGGGGCGGAGGAGATACGCAGTATTTT
TRBV3-1	TRBJ2-1	16	NA	many	CASSQAAGRSYNEQFF	TGTGCCAGCAGCCAAGCGGCGGGGCGCTCCTACAATGAGCAGTTCTTC
TRBV5-1	TRBJ1-1	16	NA	NA	CASSLDRTPKDTEAFF	TGCGCCAGCAGCTTAGATAGGACACCTAAGGACACTGAAGCTTTCTTT
TRBV20-1	TRBJ1-1	11	NA	few	CSARDLAEAFF	TGCAGTGCTAGAGATTTGGCTGAAGCTTTCTTT
TRBV12-3/TRBV12-4	TRBJ2-7	14	TRBD2	few	CASSSGTITYEQYF	TGTGCCAGCAGTTCAGGGACTATAACCTACGAGCAGTACTTC
TRBV28	TRBJ2-7	14	TRBD1	many	CASSRQGSSYEQYF	TGTGCCAGCAGTAGACAGGGTAGCTCCTACGAGCAGTACTTC
TRBV28	TRBJ1-2	14	NA	NA	CASSLLDRNYGYTF	TGTGCCAGCAGTTTATTAGATCGTAACTATGGCTACACCTTC
TRBV7-2	TRBJ1-2	13	TRBD1	few	CASSGTDHYGYTF	TGTGCCAGCAGCGGGACAGACCACTATGGCTACACCTTC
TRBV27	TRBJ2-7	16	TRBD1	few	CASSPSGTGNPYEQYF	TGTGCCAGCAGTCCCTCCGGGACAGGGAACCCCTACGAGCAGTACTTC
TRBV5-1	TRBJ2-7	16	NA	few	CASSGTGRHKSYEQYF	TGCGCCAGCAGCGGAACCGGACGGCATAAATCCTACGAGCAGTACTTC